The 9 T cell receptor beta chains listed next were all sequenced from one sample in a study of CD8 T cells in ankylosing spondylitis. MiXCR, run by TCRdb on the 5' RACE reads, gives a single entry per CDR3 protein. Counted here are hundreds of thousands of distinct CDR3 sequences, roughly a quarter occurring once; the ten biggest clones make up about 0.92%. No cognate antigen is known for these TCRs. General study points: Several highly homologous variants made up a TCR beta motif, and this motif appeared characteristic of ankylosing spondylitis blood.

The specimen sequenced was blood, either unsorted or a sorted T cell fraction (not recorded which). The source is a male donor with ankylosing spondylitis.

This clonotype was counted a few times. As DNA, the CDR3 is TGCAGCGTCCCTGCCTCGTCCGGGTATAGCTCAGATACGCAGTATTTT. Residues: CSVPASSGYSSDTQYF. The rearrangement links TRBV29-1 to TRBJ2-3; D not resolved. The V and J ends lost 6 bases and 4 bases respectively, with 23 bases between them. The CDR3 totals 16 residues. Germline-derived CDR1 and CDR2 are SQVTM and ANQGSEA.

The chain recombines TRBV6-4 with TRBJ1-5, with a weak D call TRBD1 (6 bases). The CDR3 is 14 residues long. Trimming pared 0 bases from V and 8 bases from J, leaving 11 bases between. Germline V CDR1 and CDR2: MRHNA, SNTAGT. CDR3 DNA: TGTGCCAGCAGTGACTCCGCAGGGGTGAAGCCCCAGCATTTT. This translates into CASSDSAGVKPQHF.

This rearrangement joins TRBV10-1 to TRBJ2-3, with D perhaps TRBD1 (6 bases). The V end was cut by 3 bases, the J end by 3 bases, with 13 bases between. The V gene's germline CDR1 is WNHNN and CDR2 SYGVQD (reference sequence). CDR3 length: 15 amino acids. CDR3 nucleotide sequence: TGCGCCAGCAGTGACCAGGGGCTGGGTACAGATACGCAGTATTTT. Translation gives CASSDQGLGTDTQYF.

This CDR3 is CASSLFGRDNQPQHF. The CDR3 coding sequence is TGCGCCAGCAGCTTGTTTGGGCGGGACAATCAGCCCCAGCATTTT. V usage is TRBV5-1 and J usage is TRBJ1-5; D call uncertain. Trimming removed 1 base from V and 3 bases from J, with 11 bases in between. Germline assignment: CDR1 SGHRS and CDR2 YFSETQ. This CDR3 has 15 amino acids.

This clonotype was counted only a few times. The chain uses TRBV20-1 and TRBJ1-5; D ambiguous. Trimming took 4 bases from V and 7 from J, leaving 14 bases between them. The germline CDR1 and CDR2 sequences are DFQATT and SNEGSKA (reference sequence). This CDR3 is 13 amino acids long. For the CDR3, the DNA is TGCAGTGCTACCCCAGGACTACGCCAGCCCCAGCATTTT. Encoded protein: CSATPGLRQPQHF.

There are a few counts of this clonotype. The gene calls are TRBV7-9 and TRBJ2-7; TRBD2 aligns across 7 bases. Germline CDR1 and CDR2: SEHNR and FQNEAQ (reference sequence). The trim removed 1 base at V and 6 bases at J, leaving 9 bases unmatched. The CDR3 covers 15 residues. DNA for the CDR3: TGTGCCAGCAGCTTAGTCGCGGCGGGAGAGGGCGAGCAGTACTTC. Protein sequence: CASSLVAAGEGEQYF.

The chain has TRBV5-1 and TRBJ2-5, with D possibly being TRBD1 or TRBD2 (5 bases each). V was cut by 2 bases and J by 0 bases, with 8 bases left in between. This CDR3 contains 14 residues. Looked up from germline, CDR1 is SGHRS and CDR2 is YFSETQ. The CDR3 region is CASSFGDHQETQYF. The CDR3 DNA sequence: TGCGCCAGCAGCTTCGGGGACCACCAAGAGACCCAGTACTTC.

This clonotype turned up a few times. V is TRBV4-1 and J is TRBJ1-1; no clear D. Germline V gene sequence: CDR1 MGHRA, CDR2 YSYEKL. The CDR3 has 16 amino acids. V lost 1 base and J lost 0, with 12 bases in between. The CDR3, as DNA: TGCGCCAGCAGCCAAGGTCCCATGGAGGTGAACACTGAAGCTTTCTTT. It encodes CASSQGPMEVNTEAFF.

The rearrangement joins TRBV20-1 to TRBJ2-7, with TRBD2 matching over 7 bases. J was trimmed by 7 bases and V by 0 bases; bases with no gene match: 6. The CDR3 runs to 13 residues. Germline CDR1 is DFQATT and CDR2 is SNEGSKA (reference sequence). Here the CDR3 DNA reads TGCAGTGCTAGAGAACTAGCGACGGGGGAGCAGTACTTC. As protein: CSARELATGEQYF.